The following is a T cell receptor beta chain sequence with its context. This record comes from a study of blood T cell repertoires in COVID-19. Study at large: Both acute and convalescent COVID-19 samples were obtained from the United States, Italy and Spain. PBMCs, B-cell-depleted T cells, or T cells provided the cDNA or gDNA that made up the material.

In germline, CDR1 is SGHDT, CDR2 YYEEEE. The CDR3 consists of 11 residues. Deletions cut 6 bases from V and 2 bases from J, with 5 bases between. Original handling: From reference gene primer amplification, estimates of nucleated cell counts were derived. Produced via immunoSEQ multiplex PCR; TCRdb's table is partial and in-frame only. Clone size and V and J calls were adopted from that table, with D and trimming inferred from the DNA. The table has around 300,000 clones, 87% seen once. Sequenced sample: peripheral blood. The receptor comes from a man aged 18 to 29 with active or convalescent COVID-19. V and J are TRBV5-6 and TRBJ2-5, with D unresolved. The CDR3 DNA is TGTGCCAGCACAGATCAAGAGACCCAGTACTTC. It specifies CASTDQETQYF. Looking up the rest from reference TRBV5-6 and TRBJ2-5 gives the full variable domain: DAGVTQSPTHLIKTRGQQVTLRCSPKSGHDTVSWYQQALGQGPQFIFQYYEEEERQRGNFPDRFSGHQFPNYSSELNVNALLLGDSALYLCASTDQETQYFGPGTRLLVL.